Each of the 25 T cell receptor beta chains below was sequenced from the same sample in a study of shared clonotypes between healthy human individuals. The data were produced by immunoSEQ multiplex PCR, yet TCRdb's version contains in-frame clones alone and is incomplete. The sample lists around 2.5 million clones, roughly 93% occurring once. The sample consisted of naive CD4+ T cells from PBMCs. The subset was: CD45RA+ positively selected. The receptors originated from a man aged 18 to 29 in good health. Some clones in this sample may be carry-over from other donors' samples.

This clone was seen a few times. This sequence joins TRBV30 and TRBJ1-1; weak D call: TRBD1 (6 bases). CDR3 size: 13 residues. CDR1 is GTSNPN and CDR2 is SVGIG in the germline V gene (reference sequence). The V gene lost 3 bases and the J gene lost 4 bases, with 12 bases spanning the gap. For the CDR3, the DNA is TGTGCCTGGAGGGCGGGGGGCGGCACTGAAGCTTTCTTT. Protein product: CAWRAGGGTEAFF.

V gene TRBV7-9 combines with J gene TRBJ2-2; no clear D gene. V lost 2 bases to trimming and J lost 5 bases, with 6 bases between them. Germline V lookup: CDR1 SEHNR, CDR2 FQNEAQ (reference sequence). The CDR3 extends over 13 amino acids. The CDR3 DNA sequence: TGTGCCAGCAGCTTACTAGGGACCGGGGAGCTGTTTTTT. Its protein product is CASSLLGTGELFF.

Worth noting for this clone: The sample contains more than one DNA sequence encoding this CDR3. The rearrangement links TRBV18 to TRBJ2-3, with TRBD1 as a possible D gene (6 bases). V lost 6 bases and J 0 bases, leaving 10 bases between the germline ends. The CDR3 length is 14 residues. Germline CDR1 is KGHSH and CDR2 is LQKENI. The CDR3 nucleotides are TGTGCCAGCTCCCTTCAGGGGAGCACAGATACGCAGTATTTT. Translation: CASSLQGSTDTQYF.

Comment on this clone: The sample carries other DNA sequences with the same CDR3. J is TRBJ1-3 and V is TRBV18; a possible D gene is TRBD1 (5 bases). This CDR3 region has 15 residues. Germline assignment: CDR1 KGHSH and CDR2 LQKENI. V lost 2 bases, J lost 0 bases, and 8 bases lay in between. The CDR3 protein is CASSPGQPSGNTIYF. The DNA of the CDR3 is TGTGCCAGCTCACCAGGACAACCCTCTGGAAACACCATATATTTT.

The rearrangement links TRBV5-1 to TRBJ1-4; the D is unclear. This CDR3 region has 14 residues. Trimming shortened V by 2 bases and J by 3 bases, and 8 bases separated the two germline ends. From germline, CDR1 is SGHRS and CDR2 YFSETQ. This CDR3 reads CASSFLDPNEKLFF. The CDR3 nucleotides read TGCGCCAGCAGCTTTTTGGATCCTAATGAAAAACTGTTTTTT.

Concerning this clone: The same CDR3 can be traced to other DNA sequences in this sample. The chain has TRBV19 and TRBJ2-2; D unclear. Germline CDR1 reads LNHDA; CDR2 reads SQIVND (reference sequence). The V gene lost 3 bases and the J gene lost 0 bases, with 8 bases spanning the gap. The length of the CDR3 is 15 residues. The CDR3 spells CASSISSPNTGELFF. CDR3 DNA sequence: TGTGCCAGTAGTATCTCCTCTCCGAACACCGGGGAGCTGTTTTTT.

This clone showed up just once. The chain carries TRBV30 and TRBJ1-2, with D possibly matching TRBD1 (5 bases). This CDR3 is 16 amino acids long. The ends were cut back, 4 bases at V and 3 bases at J, with 21 bases in the middle. Germline V CDR1 and CDR2: GTSNPN, SVGIG (reference sequence). The CDR3 here is CAWKRQGSDRDYGYTF. The CDR3 coding sequence is TGTGCCTGGAAAAGGCAGGGCTCGGACCGCGACTATGGCTACACCTTC. The entire variable domain, with the rest obtained from reference TRBV30 and TRBJ1-2, is as follows: SQTIHQWPATLVQPVGSPLSLECTVEGTSNPNLYWYRQAAGRGLQLLFYSVGIGQISSEVPQNLSASRPQDRQFILSSKKLLLSDSGFYLCAWKRQGSDRDYGYTFGSGTRLTVV.

This sequence joins TRBV28 and TRBJ1-2; 7 positions match TRBD1. The CDR3 has 14 amino acids. V shed 7 bases and J 6 bases; nucleotides not matched to a gene: 11. Germline CDR1 MDHEN, CDR2 SYDVKM. CDR3 loop: CASIFSGGENGYTF. The CDR3 nucleotides are TGTGCCAGCATATTTTCAGGGGGAGAGAATGGCTACACCTTC.

The chain has TRBV12-5 and TRBJ1-2; possibly TRBD1 for D (5 bases). The length of the CDR3 is 13 residues. Germline CDR1 LGHNT, CDR2 FRNRAP. V was clipped by 4 bases and J by 8 bases, with 14 bases between them. CDR3 region: CASGSPTEVGYTF. The DNA for the CDR3 is TGTGCTAGTGGTTCGCCGACAGAAGTGGGCTACACCTTC.

This clone has just one count. This chain links TRBV7-6 with TRBJ2-2, with 9 bases fitting TRBD2. Per the germline V gene, CDR1 is SGHVS and CDR2 is FNYEAQ. After removal of 5 bases from V and 3 bases from J, the junction contained 7 bases not matched to a gene. The CDR3 has 16 residues. CDR3 residues: CASSLLAGADTGELFF. The CDR3 DNA is TGTGCCAGCAGCCTATTAGCGGGAGCGGACACCGGGGAGCTGTTTTTT. Filled out from reference TRBV7-6 and TRBJ2-2, the complete variable domain reads GAGVSQSPRYKVTKRGQDVALRCDPISGHVSLYWYRQALGQGPEFLTYFNYEAQQDKSGLPNDRFSAERPEGSISTLTIQRTEQRDSAMYRCASSLLAGADTGELFFGEGSRLTVL.

The chain recombines TRBV5-5 with TRBJ2-7, with D possibly matching TRBD2 (5 bases). CDR3 length: 14 residues. Trimming left V 1 base short and J 3 bases short, with 11 bases between. CDR1 and CDR2 (germline): SGHKS, YYEKEE (reference sequence). CDR3 amino acids: CASSLYTGNYEQYF. The CDR3 region has the DNA TGTGCCAGCAGCTTGTACACGGGAAACTACGAGCAGTACTTC.

V gene TRBV15 combines with J gene TRBJ2-1; TRBD2 matches at 7 bases. CDR3 length equals 17 residues. V lost 4 bases and J lost 1; bases outside the gene matches: 10. Germline V gene lookup returns CDR1 LNHNV and CDR2 YYDKDF (reference sequence). The DNA for the CDR3 is TGTGCCACCAGCAAAGGACGCGGGAGAGAATCCTACAATGAGCAGTTCTTC. Its translation is CATSKGRGRESYNEQFF.

The chain joins TRBV19 to TRBJ1-2, with 9 bases aligning to TRBD1. Germline V gene lookup returns CDR1 LNHDA and CDR2 SQIVND (reference sequence). The CDR3 has 17 residues. Trimming at V came to 3 bases and at J to 2 bases, leaving 10 bases not matched to a gene. The CDR3 is CASSILNLGTGNYGYTF. In DNA, the CDR3 is TGTGCCAGTAGTATCCTTAATCTCGGGACAGGGAACTATGGCTACACCTTC.

The J gene is TRBJ2-7, the V gene TRBV7-9, with 14 nucleotides matching TRBD2. V lost 7 bases, J lost 1 base, and 6 bases stayed unmatched. Germline values: CDR1 SEHNR, CDR2 FQNEAQ (reference sequence). The CDR3 runs to 16 residues. CDR3 DNA: TGTGCCAGCACCTCCGGGACTAGCGGGAGTTCCTACGAGCAGTACTTC. Amino acids: CASTSGTSGSSYEQYF.

Remarks on this clone: The same CDR3 also results from other DNA sequences found in this sample. V gene TRBV2 combines with J gene TRBJ1-1; no clear D. V lost 1 base and J lost 2, with 5 bases in between. CDR3 length equals 13 residues. Per the germline V gene, CDR1 is SNHLY and CDR2 is FYNNEI. The CDR3 spells CASSEELNTEAFF. In DNA, the CDR3 is TGTGCCAGCAGTGAAGAGCTAAACACTGAAGCTTTCTTT. Complete variable domain (other parts from reference TRBV2 and TRBJ1-1): EPEVTQTPSHQVTQMGQEVILRCVPISNHLYFYWYRQILGQKVEFLVSFYNNEISEKSEIFDDQFSVERPDGSNFTLKIRSTKLEDSAMYFCASSEELNTEAFFGQGTRLTVV.

As concerns this clone: The sample carries other DNA sequences with the same CDR3. This sequence joins TRBV28 and TRBJ2-7; 9 bases are shared with TRBD1. The germline CDR1 and CDR2 sequences are MDHEN and SYDVKM. The CDR3 loop spans 16 amino acids. V shed 6 bases and J 2 bases; nucleotides not matched to a gene: 11. DNA for the CDR3: TGTGCCAGCAGCCCCCGCCCCGGACAGGGGACCTACGAGCAGTACTTC. Protein: CASSPRPGQGTYEQYF.

The chain links TRBV4-2 to TRBJ2-1, with no clear D. The CDR3 has 12 residues. V was shortened by 0 bases and J by 12 bases, with 9 bases between the two germline ends. CDR1 is LGHNA and CDR2 is YNFKEQ in the germline V gene. This CDR3 is CASSQEGKRQFF. The CDR3 coding sequence is TGTGCCAGCAGCCAAGAAGGAAAGAGGCAGTTCTTC.

The chain uses TRBV5-4 and TRBJ2-7, with D possibly TRBD2 on 6 matching bases. This CDR3 has 16 residues. The germline CDR1 and CDR2 sequences are SGHNT and YYREEE (reference sequence). The ends were cut back, 2 bases at V and 7 bases at J, with 22 bases in the middle. The CDR3 sequence is CASSFPTGGRAGEQYF. CDR3 nucleotide sequence: TGTGCCAGCAGCTTTCCAACCGGGGGACGGGCGGGAGAGCAGTACTTC.

CDR3 sequence (DNA): TGTGCCAGCAGCCCACCCCCGGGACAGGGGTACGAGCAGTACTTC. It yields the protein CASSPPPGQGYEQYF. The chain recombines TRBV6-4 with TRBJ2-7, with 10 bases lining up with TRBD1. The CDR3 runs to 15 residues. CDR1 and CDR2 from the germline V gene are MRHNA and SNTAGT. V trimming: 6 bases; J trimming: 4 bases; junction bases outside the gene matches: 9.

DNA of the CDR3: TGCGCCAGCAGCCAAGGTCCAGGGGGCGTCAAAAACATTCAGTACTTC. Translation: CASSQGPGGVKNIQYF. This chain joins TRBV4-1 and TRBJ2-4; 8 bases fit TRBD1. Looked up from germline, CDR1 is MGHRA and CDR2 is YSYEKL. The CDR3 has 16 residues. Trimming cost V 1 base and J 3 bases; bases outside gene matches: 5.

This clone was observed once. V gene TRBV19 combines with J gene TRBJ2-4; 14 bases fit TRBD2. This CDR3 comprises 15 residues. The germline V gene has CDR1 LNHDA and CDR2 SQIVND (reference sequence). Germline trimming cut 5 bases from V and 6 bases from J; bases unmatched to any gene: 3. Written as DNA, the CDR3 is TGTGCCAGTAGTTTCGGACTAGCGGGAGGAAACATTCAGTACTTC. Protein: CASSFGLAGGNIQYF.

The V gene is TRBV27, the J gene TRBJ2-1; TRBD2 matches at 12 bases. This CDR3 comprises 13 residues. Trimming took 7 bases from V and 14 from J; bases not matched to a gene: 9. Germline V gives CDR1 MNHEY, CDR2 SMNVEV (reference sequence). The CDR3 region has the DNA TGTGCCAGCAACGGACTAGCGGGACGGAATAAGTTCTTC. This codes for CASNGLAGRNKFF.

The chain uses TRBV7-2 and TRBJ1-1; D unclear. Germline V gene sequence: CDR1 SGHTA, CDR2 FQGNSA. V was cut by 5 bases and J by 9 bases, with 16 bases left in between. The CDR3 consists of 13 residues. The CDR3 sequence is CASSQIGGSKAFF. As DNA, the CDR3 is TGTGCCAGCAGCCAGATAGGAGGGTCTAAAGCTTTCTTT.

The chain links TRBV19 to TRBJ2-1; 8 bases are a match to TRBD1. The CDR3 extends over 14 amino acids. Per germline, CDR1 LNHDA and CDR2 SQIVND (reference sequence). After removal of 9 bases from V and 16 bases from J, the junction contained 20 bases not matched to a gene. DNA for the CDR3: TGTGCCAGCCTAGGGGGGCAGGGGGCGCGATTAGCTTTCTTC. Translating gives CASLGGQGARLAFF. Supplemented by reference TRBV19 and TRBJ2-1, the full variable domain reads DGGITQSPKYLFRKEGQNVTLSCEQNLNHDAMYWYRQDPGQGLRLIYYSQIVNDFQKGDIAEGYSVSREKKESFPLTVTSAQKNPTAFYLCASLGGQGARLAFFGPGTRLTVL.

The chain is built from TRBV4-1 and TRBJ2-6; D is ambiguous. Germline lookup yields CDR1 MGHRA and CDR2 YSYEKL. Between the trimmed V and J ends, which lost 2 bases and 1 base, there was a span of 21 bases. There are 20 residues in the CDR3. The CDR3 loop reads CASSQILIIRASSGANVLTF. CDR3 nucleotide sequence: TGCGCCAGCAGCCAAATCCTTATTATCCGGGCGTCTTCTGGGGCCAACGTCCTGACTTTC.